This record looks at one TCR beta chain sequence and its context. Its antigen is not identified. At one of its ends the junction is not consistent with the germline gene, which may arise from a read error. Samples came from axillary lymph nodes draining the breast cancer. The sample comes from a study of breast tumors, draining lymph nodes, adjacent tissues. TCRdb called the multiplex PCR reads again in MiXCR, with one record for every CDR3 protein. This sample has 150,000 to 200,000 distinct CDR3 sequences; 33% occur once, and the top ten carry around 4.5%. General observations from the study: Data fit most tumor T cells coming from lymph node, expanding in tumor. Compared with basal-like, luminal-like tumors shared significantly more repertoire with nontumor tissue. Compared with lymph nodes, tumors were less diverse; compared with nontumor tissue, more.

Germline V lookup: CDR1 DFQATT, CDR2 SNEGSKA (reference sequence). This CDR3 is 14 amino acids long. The receptor's source is a female donor with breast cancer. Some clones in this sample may be carry-over from other donors' samples. The specimen sequenced was axillary lymph node tissue. J is TRBJ1-5 and V is TRBV20-1; TRBD1 matches at 9 bases. CDR3 sequence (DNA): TGCAGTGCTATACAGGGGGCCTTCAATCGGCCCCAGCATTTT. It translates to CSAIQGAFNRPQHF.